This T cell receptor beta chain was profiled in a study of metastatic and nonmetastatic thyroid tumors. Looking at the study overall: Across peripheral blood and tumor or nodule tissue samples taken from malignant and benign thyroid patients, the repertoires were compared with one another.

This clone was recorded many times. Its antigen is currently unknown. In the original analysis: Researchers built a distant-metastasis classifier for papillary thyroid cancer that drew on CDR3 differences across clinicopathological groups. Through MiXCR, TCRdb re-clonotyped the PCR reads. It is TCRdb's table, rather than the study itself, that gives the V and J calls and clone size. The data show about 41,000 clones, 28% seen once. Before thyroid surgery, none of the patients had received any treatment. Findings and caveats of the study: Compared with benign nodules, malignant thyroid tumors were reported to have significantly higher TCR beta diversity in both blood and tumor.

Germline CDR1 and CDR2: LGHDT and YNNKEL (reference sequence). The CDR3 runs 14 residues. Trimming removed 4 bases from V and 6 bases from J; junction bases left unmatched: 8. This TCR derives from a male donor with papillary thyroid cancer or a benign thyroid nodule (not recorded which). Some clones in this sample may be carry-over from other donors' samples. The V call is TRBV3-1, the J call TRBJ1-2; 7 nucleotides agree with TRBD1. Sequenced material: blood. CDR3 DNA sequence: TGTGCCAGCAGCCCGACAGGGCCAATAGATGGCTACACCTTC. Amino acid sequence: CASSPTGPIDGYTF.